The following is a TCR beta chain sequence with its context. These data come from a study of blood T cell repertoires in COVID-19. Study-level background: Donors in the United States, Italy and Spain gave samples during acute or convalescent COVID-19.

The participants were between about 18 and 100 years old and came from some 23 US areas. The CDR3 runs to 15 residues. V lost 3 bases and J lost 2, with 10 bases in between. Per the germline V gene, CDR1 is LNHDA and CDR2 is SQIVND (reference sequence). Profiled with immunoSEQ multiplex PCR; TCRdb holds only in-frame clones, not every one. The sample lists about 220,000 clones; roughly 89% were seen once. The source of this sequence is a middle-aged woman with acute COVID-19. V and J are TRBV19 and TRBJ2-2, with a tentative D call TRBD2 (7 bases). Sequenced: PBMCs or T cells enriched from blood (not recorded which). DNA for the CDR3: TGTGCCAGTAGTATCGGCGGGGGCAACACCGGGGAGCTGTTTTTT. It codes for CASSIGGGNTGELFF.